Each of the 9 T cell receptor beta chains below was sequenced from the same sample in a study of T cell repertoires in cytomegalovirus infection (dated by TCRdb to between 2018 and 2021). TCRdb shows the sequencer as Illumina HiSeq 1500. Starting from the raw public reads, TCRdb applied fastp trimming at Q25, assembled clones with MiXCR and retained in-frame beta chains. Entries are consolidated by CDR3 protein sequence, retaining the most common genes and DNA. The sample table holds approximately 770,000 distinct CDR3 sequences, of which roughly 28% were seen once. The ten most abundant clones make up about an eighth of the sample. No cognate antigen is known for these TCRs. The treatment or condition label here, explained by the study, means: in vitro stimulation with specific CMV peptide epitopes to enrich CMV-specific T cells. The specimen was cultured CD8+ T cells from PBMCs, collected from culture after CMV antigen stimulation. The receptors originated from a human donor in good health (CMV status not recorded). Some clones in this sample may be carry-over from other donors' samples.

The rearrangement uses TRBV19 and TRBJ2-5, with D perhaps TRBD1 (6 bases). The germline V and J ends were trimmed by 7 bases and 1 base, with 19 bases remaining between them. Per the germline V gene, CDR1 is LNHDA and CDR2 is SQIVND (reference sequence). The CDR3 is 16 amino acids. CDR3 coding DNA: TGTGCCAGTACAACAAACCGGACAGTTTGCCAAGAGACCCAGTACTTC. This sequence encodes CASTTNRTVCQETQYF.

Notes on this clonotype: At one of its ends the junction is not consistent with the germline gene, which may arise from a read error. This sequence joins TRBV2 and TRBJ1-1; the D is unclear. Germline V gene sequence: CDR1 SNHLY, CDR2 FYNNEI. The CDR3 spans 14 residues. CDR3 protein: CASRSGEMKTEAFF. The CDR3 DNA sequence: TGTGCCAGCAGATCAGGAGAGATGAAAACTGAAGCTTTCTTT. The full variable domain, with the rest looked up from reference TRBV2 and TRBJ1-1, is EPEVTQTPSHQVTQMGQEVILRCVPISNHLYFYWYRQILGQKVEFLVSFYNNEISEKSEIFDDQFSVERPDGSNFTLKIRSTKLEDSAMYFCASRSGEMKTEAFFGQGTRLTVV.

This clonotype has only one observation. The V call is TRBV24-1, the J call TRBJ2-3; D call uncertain. The CDR3 contains 14 residues. V was clipped by 5 bases and J by 0 bases, with 8 bases between them. Germline values: CDR1 KGHDR, CDR2 SFDVKD. CDR3 protein: CATSAWASTDTQYF. The CDR3 region has the DNA TGTGCCACCAGTGCGTGGGCGAGCACAGATACGCAGTATTTT.

The chain employs TRBV19 and TRBJ2-1, with 13 bases fitting TRBD2. Per the germline V gene, CDR1 is LNHDA and CDR2 is SQIVND (reference sequence). The CDR3 extends over 17 amino acids. J was trimmed by 15 bases and V by 0 bases; bases with no gene match: 14. The CDR3 DNA reads as TGTGCCAGTAGTATAGATCTGGGGGGACTAGCGGGGCGAAACCCGTTCTTC. The encoded protein is CASSIDLGGLAGRNPFF.

In this sample, this clonotype turned up many times. Here the CDR3 DNA reads TGCGCCAGCAGCCAAGGGGCAGGCTCCTATAATTCACCCCTCCACTTT. It translates to CASSQGAGSYNSPLHF. The chain employs TRBV4-1 and TRBJ1-6; D call uncertain. Trimming shortened V by 1 base and J by 0 bases, and 7 bases separated the two germline ends. This CDR3 region has 16 residues. Looked up from germline, CDR1 is MGHRA and CDR2 is YSYEKL.

The chain is built from TRBV7-8 and TRBJ2-3; 7 positions agree with TRBD2. Germline V gene lookup returns CDR1 SGHVS and CDR2 FQNEAQ. After removal of 5 bases from V and 6 bases from J, the junction contained 17 bases not matched to a gene. This CDR3 is built from 17 residues. In nucleotides, the CDR3 is TGTGCCAGCAGCCCCCGCCGGGGAGGGACTATGTGGGATACGCAGTATTTT. It is translated as CASSPRRGGTMWDTQYF.

The V gene is TRBV5-1, the J gene TRBJ1-1; D gene uncertain. The CDR3 covers 13 residues. The germline gives CDR1 SGHRS, CDR2 YFSETQ. V lost 3 bases and J 8 bases, leaving 14 bases between the germline ends. The CDR3 bases are TGCGCCAGCAGCTGGGTCGGCGGCAGGGAAGCTTTCTTT. Amino acids: CASSWVGGREAFF.

The chain joins TRBV15 to TRBJ1-5; D gene ambiguous. Trimming cost V 5 bases and J 0 bases, with 14 bases left between them. The germline CDR1 and CDR2 sequences are LNHNV and YYDKDF (reference sequence). CDR3 length equals 16 residues. CDR3 bases: TGTGCCACCAGCGACCGGCCCGGTAATAGCAATCAGCCCCAGCATTTT. Translation gives CATSDRPGNSNQPQHF.

This clonotype was recorded at least ten times. The V gene is TRBV7-6, the J gene TRBJ2-7; 13 bases line up with TRBD2. CDR3 length: 16 residues. With V trimmed by 5 bases and J by 7 bases, 11 bases remained unmatched. The germline CDR1 and CDR2 sequences are SGHVS and FNYEAQ. This CDR3 is CASSPRTSGGLGEQYF. CDR3 nucleotide sequence: TGTGCCAGCAGCCCCCGGACTAGCGGGGGCCTGGGGGAGCAGTACTTC.